This TCR beta chain was sequenced in a study of radiotherapy plus CTLA-4 blockade in lung cancer. The CDR3 runs 14 residues. The germline gives CDR1 MNHEY, CDR2 SVGAGI. V dropped 6 bases and J dropped 8 bases, with 18 bases sitting between them. Some clones are missing from TCRdb's copy, which holds only in-frame ones; the method was immunoSEQ multiplex PCR. The sample has just under 45,000 clones; roughly 67% are singletons. Broader study findings: After treatment with radiotherapy plus ipilimumab, TCR clones that came from the tumor expanded in blood.

A remark on this clone: Its antigen is not identified.

Participants had chemo-refractory metastatic non-small-cell lung cancer and were treated with focal radiation plus ipilimumab CTLA-4 blockade. The chain employs TRBV6-5 and TRBJ2-3, with D tentatively TRBD1 (6 bases). This TCR was recovered from a human donor with non-small cell lung cancer who had a partial response to radiotherapy plus ipilimumab. The material sequenced was peripheral blood, taken from a patient treated with radiotherapy plus ipilimumab. CDR3 region: CASRPGQGVITQYF. In DNA form, the CDR3 reads TGTGCCAGCAGGCCGGGACAAGGGGTGATTACGCAGTATTTT.